This TCR beta chain is drawn from a study of shared clonotypes between healthy human individuals. The CDR3 is 17 amino acids. The ends were cut back, 6 bases at V and 0 bases at J, with 18 bases in the middle. Germline assignment: CDR1 MNHEY and CDR2 SMNVEV (reference sequence). TCRdb keeps only in-frame clones here, not all; method: immunoSEQ multiplex PCR. The table shows a few million clones, with 93% occurring only once. Terminally differentiated effector memory CD45RA+ cells were left out of the naive CD8 fraction, which was CD45RO-negative and positively selected for CCR7. Within Nashville, Tennessee resided all donors, each a Caucasian adult.

The specimen was naive CD8+ T cells from PBMCs. The rearrangement joins TRBV27 to TRBJ2-1, with a tentative D call TRBD1 (5 bases). The sequence was obtained from a man younger than 35 in good health. Some clones in this sample may be carry-over from other donors' samples. The CDR3 spells CASSPGRGESSYNEQFF. Here the CDR3 DNA reads TGTGCCAGCAGCCCTGGAAGGGGTGAGAGCTCCTACAATGAGCAGTTCTTC.